The source of this TCR beta chain is a study of identical twins. The CDR3 extends over 14 amino acids. Germline loops: CDR1 SQVTM, CDR2 ANQGSEA. With 1 base removed from V and 2 bases from J, the gap between germline ends came to 10 bases. TCRdb called the 5' RACE reads again in MiXCR, with one record for every CDR3 protein. The sample includes hundreds of thousands of distinct CDR3 sequences, more than 9% of them seen just once. Separately, the same data were catalogued under a study of yellow fever vaccine responses in identical twins.

This rearrangement joins TRBV29-1 to TRBJ2-3; a possible D gene is TRBD2 (5 bases). Sequencing input: PBMCs. The receptor's source is a woman aged 18-30 years in good health. The CDR3 is CSVEGTGNTDTQYF. The CDR3 region has the DNA TGCAGCGTTGAAGGGACGGGAAACACAGATACGCAGTATTTT.